The 32 T cell receptor beta chains presented below share a single source sample, sequenced in a study of control samples from healthy donors and cancer patients. Clones were read by immunoSEQ multiplex PCR, and TCRdb kept only the in-frame ones, dropping some. The sample contains approximately 150,000 clones, roughly nine tenths of which appear only once. The sequencing sample was made of blood. The source of these receptors is a man between 25 and 39 years old in good health.

This clone was seen once. This chain connects TRBV7-9 to TRBJ1-6, with D unresolved. V shed 5 bases and J shed 8 bases, with 13 bases lying between them. Germline V lookup: CDR1 SEHNR, CDR2 FQNEAQ (reference sequence). This CDR3 has 14 amino acids. The CDR3 DNA is TGTGCCAGCAGCCCAAGTGGTCGGGATTCACCCCTCCACTTT. This encodes CASSPSGRDSPLHF.

The genes are TRBV3-1 (or the pseudogene TRBV3-2) and TRBJ2-1; D unclear. This CDR3 is built from 13 residues. V was trimmed by 0 bases and J by 9 bases, leaving 9 bases between them. CDR1 and CDR2 from the germline V gene are LGHDT and YNNKEL (reference sequence). In DNA form, the CDR3 reads TGTGCCAGCAGCCAAGAGTACGCTAGTGAGCAGTTCTTC. This gives the protein CASSQEYASEQFF.

The J gene is TRBJ2-2, the V gene TRBV6-6, with TRBD2 matching 14 bases. CDR1 is MNHNY, CDR2 SVGAGI, per germline (reference sequence). V shed 5 bases, J shed 4 bases, and the junction held 3 bases outside the gene matches. This CDR3 has 16 residues. In DNA, the CDR3 is TGTGCCAGCAGTCGACTAGCGGGAGGGGTCACCGGGGAGCTGTTTTTT. As protein: CASSRLAGGVTGELFF.

The J gene is TRBJ1-2, the V gene TRBV18; D call uncertain. Trimming pared 2 bases from V and 3 bases from J, leaving 13 bases between. The CDR3 has 15 amino acids. CDR1 is KGHSH, CDR2 LQKENI, per germline. The CDR3 nucleotides are TGTGCCAGCTCACCAGCTATAGACCCTTACTATGGCTACACCTTC. It codes for CASSPAIDPYYGYTF.

The V and J genes are TRBV10-3 and TRBJ2-7; D is perhaps TRBD1 or TRBD2 (6 bases each). Germline values: CDR1 ENHRY, CDR2 SYGVKD. This CDR3 is built from 15 residues. Between the trimmed V and J ends, which lost 10 bases and 2 bases, there was a span of 21 bases. CDR3 in DNA: TGTGCCACACACTATGGGGGGACAACCCCCTACGAGCAGTACTTC. Its translation is CATHYGGTTPYEQYF.

The rearrangement links TRBV5-4 to TRBJ2-1; 8 nucleotides align to TRBD2. In germline, CDR1 is SGHNT, CDR2 YYREEE (reference sequence). V trimming: 4 bases; J trimming: 7 bases; junction bases outside the gene matches: 10. The CDR3 totals 15 residues. CDR3 sequence reads: CASSTDSGSLNEQFF. CDR3 DNA sequence: TGTGCCAGCAGCACTGACAGCGGGAGTCTGAATGAGCAGTTCTTC.

The chain has TRBV6-2 or TRBV6-3 and TRBJ2-2; TRBD2 might be the D (5 bases). CDR1 MNHEY and CDR2 SVGEGT come from the germline V gene. Trimming took 4 bases from V and 0 from J, leaving 12 bases between them. The CDR3 length is 16 residues. The CDR3 loop is CASSSGIVTNTGELFF. The CDR3 DNA reads as TGTGCCAGCAGTTCCGGGATCGTAACGAACACCGGGGAGCTGTTTTTT.

The CDR3: CSASSSGGYNEQFF. CDR3 DNA sequence: TGCAGTGCTAGTTCTAGCGGGGGGTATAATGAGCAGTTCTTC. The gene calls are TRBV20-1 and TRBJ2-1, with 11 bases lining up with TRBD2. Germline CDR1 is DFQATT and CDR2 is SNEGSKA (reference sequence). V was clipped by 3 bases and J by 7 bases; unmatched bases: 5. There are 14 residues in the CDR3.

The genes are TRBV6-5 and TRBJ1-4; unclear D gene. This CDR3 has 14 amino acids. Per the germline V gene, CDR1 is MNHEY and CDR2 is SVGAGI. With 0 bases removed from V and 8 bases from J, the gap between germline ends came to 10 bases. In DNA form, the CDR3 reads TGTGCCAGCAGTTACTCTGTGGATGGGGAAAAACTGTTTTTT. It yields the protein CASSYSVDGEKLFF.

The chain carries TRBV27 and TRBJ1-6, with no clear D. The CDR3 extends over 13 amino acids. Per germline, CDR1 MNHEY and CDR2 SMNVEV (reference sequence). With 6 bases removed from V and 9 bases from J, the gap between germline ends came to 12 bases. Here the CDR3 reads CASSPIPISPLHF. CDR3 nucleotides: TGTGCCAGCAGCCCAATCCCCATTTCACCCCTCCACTTT.

The CDR3 spells CASSADRTYEQYF. In DNA form, the CDR3 reads TGTGCCAGCAGCGCCGACAGGACCTACGAGCAGTACTTC. This chain links TRBV13 with TRBJ2-7, with D perhaps matching TRBD1 (6 bases). V lost 5 bases and J 2 bases, leaving 10 bases between the germline ends. From germline, CDR1 is PRHDT and CDR2 FYEKMQ (reference sequence). The CDR3 loop spans 13 amino acids.

This clone has only one observation. The chain combines TRBV13 with TRBJ2-2; 9 positions agree with TRBD2. Losses at the gene ends were 5 bases for V and 7 bases for J; bases not matched to a gene: 17. Germline V gene sequence: CDR1 PRHDT, CDR2 FYEKMQ (reference sequence). The CDR3 sequence is 18 residues long. CDR3 protein: CASSPELREGLIHGELFF. DNA of the CDR3: TGTGCCAGCAGCCCCGAGCTGCGGGAGGGCCTTATTCACGGGGAGCTGTTTTTT. Combining the CDR3 with reference TRBV13 and TRBJ2-2 gives the whole variable domain AAGVIQSPRHLIKEKRETATLKCYPIPRHDTVYWYQQGPGQDPQFLISFYEKMQSDKGSIPDRFSAQQFSDYHSELNMSSLELGDSALYFCASSPELREGLIHGELFFGEGSRLTVL.

On this clone: Other DNA sequences in this sample translate to the same CDR3. The J gene is TRBJ2-2, the V gene TRBV18; D gene unclear. Germline loops: CDR1 KGHSH, CDR2 LQKENI. The CDR3 is made up of 15 amino acids. V lost 0 bases and J lost 1, with 6 bases in between. The CDR3: CASSPPGRNTGELFF. The CDR3 DNA reads TGTGCCAGCTCACCACCTGGCAGGAACACCGGGGAGCTGTTTTTT.

The genes are TRBV3-1 (or the pseudogene TRBV3-2) and TRBJ2-7, with 9 bases lining up with TRBD1. The germline V gene encodes CDR1 LGHDT and CDR2 YNNKEL (reference sequence). V lost 3 bases, J lost 1 base, and 13 bases stayed unmatched. The CDR3 extends over 18 amino acids. DNA of the CDR3: TGTGCCAGCAGCCAGCAGTTACAAGGACAGGGGTCTTCCTACGAGCAGTACTTC. Encoded protein: CASSQQLQGQGSSYEQYF.

This rearrangement joins TRBV6-5 to TRBJ1-2; D is perhaps TRBD1 (5 bases). The germline gives CDR1 MNHEY, CDR2 SVGAGI. V was pared by 2 bases and J by 2 bases, with 6 bases between. The CDR3 has 13 residues. The CDR3 nucleotides read TGTGCCAGCAGTTACGGGGCCAACTATGGCTACACCTTC. This translates into CASSYGANYGYTF.

The rearrangement uses TRBV7-3 and TRBJ2-3, with 7 nucleotides matching TRBD1. Germline CDR1 is SGHTA and CDR2 is FQGTGA. CDR3 size: 13 residues. Trimming at V came to 5 bases and at J to 6 bases, leaving 5 bases not matched to a gene. The CDR3 coding sequence is TGTGCCAGCAGCCGCGACAGGGCCGATACGCAGTATTTT. Protein: CASSRDRADTQYF. The full variable domain, in which reference TRBV7-3 and TRBJ2-3 provide the parts outside the CDR3, is GAGVSQTPSNKVTEKGKYVELRCDPISGHTALYWYRQSLGQGPEFLIYFQGTGAADDSGLPNDRFFAVRPEGSVSTLKIQRTERGDSAVYLCASSRDRADTQYFGPGTRLTVL.

This chain connects TRBV30 to TRBJ2-2, with D perhaps TRBD2 (6 bases). Germline CDR1 reads GTSNPN; CDR2 reads SVGIG (reference sequence). The CDR3 totals 14 residues. CDR3: CASSAEGRTGELFF. The DNA of the CDR3 is TGTGCTTCTAGCGCCGAGGGACGCACCGGGGAGCTGTTTTTT.

J is TRBJ2-5 and V is TRBV19; D not resolved. The V gene's germline CDR1 is LNHDA and CDR2 SQIVND (reference sequence). This CDR3 has 13 amino acids. The V end lost 3 bases, the J end lost 4 bases, and 9 bases lay between the germline ends. This CDR3 is CASSISRAETQYF. The CDR3 DNA sequence: TGTGCCAGTAGTATCTCCCGGGCAGAGACCCAGTACTTC.

V gene TRBV19 combines with J gene TRBJ2-3; TRBD1 matches 10 bases. The CDR3 covers 14 residues. CDR1 and CDR2 (germline): LNHDA, SQIVND (reference sequence). J gave up 5 bases and V 6 bases, and 5 bases lay outside the gene matches. CDR3 loop: CASRRQGAGDTQYF. The CDR3 nucleotides read TGTGCCAGTAGGAGACAGGGGGCAGGAGATACGCAGTATTTT.

This chain links TRBV12-5 with TRBJ1-1; no clear D. Trimming took 1 base from V and 3 from J, leaving 12 bases between them. Per the germline V gene, CDR1 is LGHNT and CDR2 is FRNRAP. The CDR3 length is 15 residues. CDR3 in DNA: TGTGCTAGTGGTTTGGGGTTAGTGACATACACTGAAGCTTTCTTT. Its protein is CASGLGLVTYTEAFF.

The chain combines TRBV10-3 with TRBJ2-1; no definite D call. Germline V gives CDR1 ENHRY, CDR2 SYGVKD. V was trimmed by 2 bases and J by 6 bases, leaving 14 bases between them. The CDR3 has 15 amino acids. CDR3 region: CAISELDQALNEQFF. DNA for the CDR3: TGTGCCATCAGTGAGCTAGATCAGGCACTCAATGAGCAGTTCTTC.

The gene calls are TRBV10-3 and TRBJ1-2; 7 bases align to TRBD1. The CDR3 has 14 amino acids. The V segment lost 6 bases and the J segment 4 bases; nucleotides outside the gene matches: 8. Per germline, CDR1 ENHRY and CDR2 SYGVKD. The CDR3 DNA reads TGTGCCATCAGCCGGGACAGTCAGGGCTATGGCTACACCTTC. Its translation is CAISRDSQGYGYTF.

This rearrangement joins TRBV9 to TRBJ2-7; 9 bases are a match to TRBD1. This CDR3 comprises 15 residues. CDR1 is SGDLS, CDR2 YYNGEE, per germline. The V segment lost 4 bases and the J segment 4 bases; nucleotides outside the gene matches: 9. The CDR3 loop is CASSTGTGRFYEQYF. CDR3 nucleotides: TGTGCCAGCAGCACGGGGACAGGGCGTTTTTACGAGCAGTACTTC.

This chain joins TRBV6-5 and TRBJ1-4; TRBD1 might be the D (5 bases). The CDR3 is 15 amino acids. Trimming took 0 bases from V and 7 from J, leaving 12 bases between them. Germline CDR1 reads MNHEY; CDR2 reads SVGAGI. The CDR3, as DNA: TGTGCCAGCAGTTACTCTGGAGGGGTTGGTGAAAAACTGTTTTTT. It translates to CASSYSGGVGEKLFF.

J is TRBJ2-6 and V is TRBV7-3, with TRBD1 matching 8 bases. CDR1 and CDR2 from the germline V gene are SGHTA and FQGTGA. Trimming at V came to 5 bases and at J to 0 bases, leaving 6 bases not matched to a gene. The CDR3 runs to 17 residues. CDR3 sequence reads: CASSARRGPSGANVLTF. The DNA of the CDR3 is TGTGCCAGCAGCGCGCGCAGGGGGCCCTCTGGGGCCAACGTCCTGACTTTC.

V gene TRBV18 combines with J gene TRBJ1-3, with TRBD1 as a possible D gene (5 bases). Trimming took off 2 bases at V and 4 bases at J, with 21 bases between the two ends. The CDR3 runs to 18 residues. Germline V gene data show CDR1 as KGHSH and CDR2 as LQKENI. CDR3: CASSPKSSQGAPGNTIYF. The CDR3 region has the DNA TGTGCCAGCTCACCAAAATCTTCTCAGGGCGCACCCGGAAACACCATATATTTT.

The chain links TRBV30 to TRBJ2-1; 14 bases align to TRBD2. With V trimmed by 5 bases and J by 8 bases, 11 bases remained unmatched. Germline V gene sequence: CDR1 GTSNPN, CDR2 SVGIG (reference sequence). The CDR3 has 16 residues. CDR3 sequence: CAWGTTGTSGSDEQFF. Written as DNA, the CDR3 is TGTGCCTGGGGGACTACCGGGACTAGCGGGAGTGATGAGCAGTTCTTC. The whole variable domain, filled in from reference TRBV30 and TRBJ2-1, reads SQTIHQWPATLVQPVGSPLSLECTVEGTSNPNLYWYRQAAGRGLQLLFYSVGIGQISSEVPQNLSASRPQDRQFILSSKKLLLSDSGFYLCAWGTTGTSGSDEQFFGPGTRLTVL.

The chain combines TRBV11-2 with TRBJ1-1, with D perhaps matching TRBD1 (6 bases). The CDR3 totals 16 residues. The germline V gene encodes CDR1 SGHAT and CDR2 FQNNGV. V lost 2 bases to trimming and J lost 1 base, with 14 bases between them. CDR3 in DNA: TGTGCCAGCAGCTTAACCCGACAGGCCCCGAACACTGAAGCTTTCTTT. Translated, it gives CASSLTRQAPNTEAFF.

This clone was counted a few times. This sequence joins TRBV14 and TRBJ1-1; D gene unclear. The V end was cut by 5 bases, the J end by 1 base, with 8 bases between. There are 13 residues in the CDR3. Germline assignment: CDR1 SGHDN and CDR2 FVKESK. Written as DNA, the CDR3 is TGTGCCAGCAGCTTACACCAGAACACTGAAGCTTTCTTT. Protein product: CASSLHQNTEAFF. Full variable domain (rest looked up from reference TRBV14 and TRBJ1-1): EAGVTQFPSHSVIEKGQTVTLRCDPISGHDNLYWYRRVMGKEIKFLLHFVKESKQDESGMPNNRFLAERTGGTYSTLKVQPAELEDSGVYFCASSLHQNTEAFFGQGTRLTVV.

V and J are TRBV5-1 and TRBJ2-5, with a possible D match to TRBD1 (6 bases). Germline V gene data show CDR1 as SGHRS and CDR2 as YFSETQ. Trimming left V 4 bases short and J 3 bases short, with 13 bases between. This CDR3 contains 14 residues. Here the CDR3 reads CASSSTPGEETQYF. As DNA, the CDR3 is TGCGCCAGCAGCAGCACCCCAGGGGAAGAGACCCAGTACTTC.

The chain employs TRBV6-5 and TRBJ1-2, with TRBD1 as a possible D gene (6 bases). V lost 0 bases to trimming and J lost 4 bases, with 6 bases between them. The CDR3 loop spans 13 amino acids. Germline CDR1 reads MNHEY; CDR2 reads SVGAGI. CDR3 protein: CASSYSGGYGYTF. DNA of the CDR3: TGTGCCAGCAGTTACTCAGGGGGCTATGGCTACACCTTC.

This chain uses TRBV18 with TRBJ1-3; D possibly corresponds to TRBD1 (5 bases). Per the germline V gene, CDR1 is KGHSH and CDR2 is LQKENI. The V and J ends lost 0 bases and 8 bases respectively, with 8 bases between them. The CDR3 loop spans 13 amino acids. The CDR3 is CASSPPGTDTIYF. As DNA, the CDR3 is TGTGCCAGCTCACCACCAGGGACGGACACCATATATTTT. Together with reference TRBV18 and TRBJ1-3, the CDR3 gives the full variable domain: NAGVMQNPRHLVRRRGQEARLRCSPMKGHSHVYWYRQLPEEGLKFMVYLQKENIIDESGMPKERFSAEFPKEGPSILRIQQVVRGDSAAYFCASSPPGTDTIYFGEGSWLTVV.